The next 4 T cell receptor beta chains were all read from a single sample in a study of graft-versus-host responses after intestinal transplantation (dated by TCRdb to the early 2020s). Their antigen targets remain unknown. Taken with the paper, the label for time point translates to: cells obtained before transplantation from donor or recipient. The library was prepared using the immunoSEQ multiplex PCR assay. In TCRdb, the immuneACCESS table is reduced to in-frame sequences with V and J assigned. These tables do not hold every clone; where another copy was compared, an unresolved V gene accounts for under half, and the others remain unexplained. The sample yields over 100,000 clones; approximately 93% were counted once. The biggest ten clones account for 0.95% to 1.5% of the sample. Material: unstimulated CD8+ T cells sorted from spleen or lymph node cells, obtained before transplant. The receptor set was obtained from a human donor who was the organ donor for an intestinal transplant.

This chain uses TRBV9 with TRBJ2-2; the match to TRBD2 covers 7 bases. This CDR3 has 16 amino acids. The V segment lost 4 bases and the J segment 6 bases; nucleotides outside the gene matches: 12. CDR1 and CDR2 (germline): SGDLS, YYNGEE. The CDR3 bases are TGTGCCAGCAGCAGTAGGTTTGGGAGGGGCGCCGGGGAGCTGTTTTTT. It translates to CASSSRFGRGAGELFF.

This clone was counted a single time. The rearrangement joins TRBV7-9 to TRBJ2-5; 9 bases line up with TRBD1. The germline V gene has CDR1 SEHNR and CDR2 FQNEAQ (reference sequence). This CDR3 contains 17 residues. V lost 5 bases, J lost 5 bases, and 15 bases stayed unmatched. The CDR3 spells CASSAMGQGPLLETQYF. The CDR3 nucleotides are TGTGCCAGCAGCGCAATGGGACAGGGCCCTTTGTTGGAGACCCAGTACTTC.

The rearrangement joins TRBV4-1 to TRBJ2-3, with 8 bases matching TRBD2. The CDR3 totals 14 residues. CDR1 is MGHRA, CDR2 YSYEKL, per germline. After removal of 4 bases from V and 1 base from J, the junction contained 1 base not matched to a gene. CDR3 nucleotide sequence: TGCGCCAGCAGCCCCGGGGGGGGCACAGATACGCAGTATTTT. This translates into CASSPGGGTDTQYF.

The gene calls are TRBV12-5 and TRBJ2-7; D is unclear. Trimming left V 2 bases short and J 7 bases short, with 9 bases between. CDR1 and CDR2 (germline): LGHNT, FRNRAP. This CDR3 spans 12 amino acids. In DNA form, the CDR3 reads TGTGCTAGTGGTTTGCTGCTGGGAGAGCAGTACTTC. Encoded protein: CASGLLLGEQYF.